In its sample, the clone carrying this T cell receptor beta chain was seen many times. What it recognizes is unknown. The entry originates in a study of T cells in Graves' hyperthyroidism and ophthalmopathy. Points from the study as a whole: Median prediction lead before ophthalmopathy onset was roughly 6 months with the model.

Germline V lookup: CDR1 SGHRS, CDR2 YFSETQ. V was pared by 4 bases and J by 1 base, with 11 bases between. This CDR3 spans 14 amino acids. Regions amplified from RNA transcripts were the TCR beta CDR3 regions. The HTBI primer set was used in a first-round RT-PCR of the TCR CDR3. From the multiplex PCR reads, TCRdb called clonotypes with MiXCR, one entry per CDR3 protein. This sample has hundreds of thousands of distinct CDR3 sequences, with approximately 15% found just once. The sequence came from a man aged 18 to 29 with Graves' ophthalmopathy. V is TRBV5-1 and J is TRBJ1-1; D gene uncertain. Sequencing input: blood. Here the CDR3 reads CASSGRTANTEAFF. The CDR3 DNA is TGCGCCAGCAGCGGACGAACAGCGAACACTGAAGCTTTCTTT.